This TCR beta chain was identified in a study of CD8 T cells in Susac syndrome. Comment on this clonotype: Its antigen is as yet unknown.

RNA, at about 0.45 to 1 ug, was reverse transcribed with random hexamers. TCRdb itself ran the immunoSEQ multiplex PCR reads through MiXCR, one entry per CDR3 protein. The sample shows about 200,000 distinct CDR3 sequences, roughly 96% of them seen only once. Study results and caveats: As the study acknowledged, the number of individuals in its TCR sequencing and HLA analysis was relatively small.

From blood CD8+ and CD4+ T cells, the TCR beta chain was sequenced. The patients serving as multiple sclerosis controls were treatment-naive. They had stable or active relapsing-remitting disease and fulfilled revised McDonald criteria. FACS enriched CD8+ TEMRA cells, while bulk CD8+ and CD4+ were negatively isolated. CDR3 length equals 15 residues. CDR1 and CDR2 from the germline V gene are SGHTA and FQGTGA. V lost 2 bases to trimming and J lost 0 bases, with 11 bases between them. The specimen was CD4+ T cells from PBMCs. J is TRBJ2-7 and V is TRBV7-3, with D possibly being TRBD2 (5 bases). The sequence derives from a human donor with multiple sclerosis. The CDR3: CASSLGRGSSYEQYF. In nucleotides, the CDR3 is TGTGCCAGCAGCTTAGGCCGGGGATCCTCCTACGAGCAGTACTTC.